The TCR beta chain described here comes from a study of T cells after yellow fever vaccination. Notes on the study in general: Post-booster repertoires contained most primary-vaccination clones again (almost 97% CD4, less than 90% CD8). The presence of abundant clonotypes contaminating from the bulk population was possible in FACS-sorted repertoires.

This clonotype was found a few times. The antigen is not known. The TCR cDNA carried a universal primer site and UMIs from 5'RACE template switching. MiXCR, run by TCRdb on the 5' RACE reads, gives a single entry per CDR3 protein. Of 300,000 or so distinct CDR3 sequences in the sample, almost 4% were seen once. V shed 0 bases and J 6 bases; nucleotides not matched to a gene: 2. The CDR3 spans 14 residues. The germline CDR1 and CDR2 sequences are LGHNA and YSLEER. The rearrangement joins TRBV4-3 to TRBJ2-7; 10 nucleotides agree with TRBD1. The sequencing here drew on PBMCs, taken 5 days after the yellow fever booster vaccination. This TCR was sampled from a man younger than 35 who received the YFV17D yellow fever vaccine. CDR3 in DNA: TGCGCCAGCAGCCAAGAGGGGACAGGGGTCGAGCAGTACTTC. It is translated as CASSQEGTGVEQYF.